The clone carrying this T cell receptor beta chain was counted at least ten times. V shed 8 bases and J shed 0 bases, with 11 bases lying between them. The CDR3 is 15 amino acids. Looked up from germline, CDR1 is SEHNR and CDR2 is FQNEAQ (reference sequence). Via MiXCR, TCRdb re-called the 5' RACE reads, giving one row per CDR3 protein. Found here are around 43,000 distinct CDR3 sequences, 15% to 20% of them singletons; the top ten hold under 3.5%. Sequencing was performed on naive CD4+ T cells sorted from a lymph node. Subset indicated: naive CD4+ T cells, CD4+CD45RA+CD25-. The chain is built from TRBV7-9 and TRBJ2-6; D unresolved. This receptor was obtained from a female donor with breast cancer. The CDR3 spells CASGQSGSGANVLTF. Written as DNA, the CDR3 is TGTGCCAGCGGGCAGTCTGGCTCTGGGGCCAACGTCCTGACTTTC.